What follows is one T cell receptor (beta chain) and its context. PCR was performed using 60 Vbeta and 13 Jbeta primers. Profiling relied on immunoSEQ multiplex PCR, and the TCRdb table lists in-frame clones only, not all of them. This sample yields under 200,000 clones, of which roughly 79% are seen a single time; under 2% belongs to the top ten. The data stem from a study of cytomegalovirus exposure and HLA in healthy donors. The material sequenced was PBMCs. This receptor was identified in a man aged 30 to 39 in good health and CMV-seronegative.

The CDR3 spells CASSYLRGDEQFF. The CDR3 DNA sequence: TGTGCCAGCAGCTACCTCCGCGGCGATGAGCAGTTCTTC. The genes are TRBV7-6 and TRBJ2-1; D gene uncertain. Trimming shortened V by 4 bases and J by 8 bases, and 12 bases separated the two germline ends. In germline, CDR1 is SGHVS, CDR2 FNYEAQ. The CDR3 consists of 13 residues. Full variable domain (missing parts from reference TRBV7-6 and TRBJ2-1): GAGVSQSPRYKVTKRGQDVALRCDPISGHVSLYWYRQALGQGPEFLTYFNYEAQQDKSGLPNDRFSAERPEGSISTLTIQRTEQRDSAMYRCASSYLRGDEQFFGPGTRLTVL.